This T cell receptor beta chain was observed in a study of T-cell reconstitution after alpha-beta-depleted transplantation in children. The TCRbeta library was prepared with unique molecular identifiers. TCRdb ran MiXCR on the PCR reads and lists one entry per CDR3 protein. The sample includes 580,000 or so distinct CDR3 sequences, 23% of them seen just once. On this clonotype itself: Its antigen remains unidentified.

Findings and caveats of the study: Surviving recipient cells, namely T cells and thymic progenitors, were the source of high day-60 TCRbeta diversity in some patients. It was newly produced T cells that mostly accounted for T-cell counts and diversity one year after transplant. Expanded graft clones, several hundred of them, were reportedly the source of alpha-beta T cells about two months after transplant.

Germline CDR1 SGHTA, CDR2 FQGNSA. V was cut by 4 bases and J by 10 bases, with 17 bases left in between. The CDR3 totals 14 residues. The specimen comprised PBMCs, mostly from graft donor cells, sampled 360 days after TCRalphabeta/CD19-depleted stem cell transplant. V usage is TRBV7-2 and J usage is TRBJ2-1, with D possibly being TRBD1 or TRBD2 (6 bases each). This clonotype was sampled from a boy under two years old who had a stem cell transplant for acute myeloid leukemia, so the T cells may come from the graft donor. The CDR3 protein is CASSSNRVAEEQFF. In DNA form, the CDR3 reads TGTGCCAGCAGCTCCAACAGGGTAGCGGAGGAGCAGTTCTTC.